This passage covers 16 T cell receptor beta chains from one sample sequenced in a study of chemoradiotherapy in HPV16-positive cancers. TCRdb's copy holds only in-frame clones and misses some; the assay was immunoSEQ multiplex PCR. Among around 9,700 clones listed, over 70% were seen once. The sample was acquired from a patient who underwent chemoradiotherapy. The receptors originated from a human donor with HPV-associated anogenital cancer.

V and J are TRBV6-5 and TRBJ2-5, with no clear D. V dropped 0 bases and J dropped 3 bases, with 8 bases sitting between them. This CDR3 comprises 14 residues. CDR1 and CDR2 (germline): MNHEY, SVGAGI. The CDR3 DNA reads TGTGCCAGCAGTTACTCGTTAGCCGAAGAGACCCAGTACTTC. Encoded protein: CASSYSLAEETQYF.

J is TRBJ2-6 and V is TRBV9; D may be TRBD2 (5 bases). CDR1 and CDR2 (germline): SGDLS, YYNGEE. The CDR3 extends over 14 amino acids. Trimming stripped 7 bases from V and 0 bases from J, with 8 bases between. The CDR3 coding sequence is TGTGCCAGCGCAGGAGGCTCTGGGGCCAACGTCCTGACTTTC. This codes for CASAGGSGANVLTF.

V usage is TRBV7-9 and J usage is TRBJ2-7; 10 nucleotides align to TRBD1. With V trimmed by 3 bases and J by 6 bases, 11 bases remained unmatched. The CDR3 extends over 16 amino acids. Germline lookup yields CDR1 SEHNR and CDR2 FQNEAQ (reference sequence). The CDR3 loop reads CASSFRRDRGCCEQYF. CDR3 nucleotide sequence: TGTGCCAGCAGCTTCCGACGGGACAGGGGATGTTGCGAGCAGTACTTC.

The chain uses TRBV4-3 and TRBJ2-1, with 7 nucleotides matching TRBD2. Losses at the gene ends were 2 bases for V and 0 bases for J; bases not matched to a gene: 1. The CDR3 totals 15 residues. Germline V gene data show CDR1 as LGHNA and CDR2 as YSLEER. In DNA form, the CDR3 reads TGCGCCAGCAGCCAACGCGGGAGCTCCTACAATGAGCAGTTCTTC. It yields the protein CASSQRGSSYNEQFF.

A note on this clone: One junction end disagrees with the germline gene, perhaps due to a read error. The genes are TRBV7-8 and TRBJ2-2, with D hard to call. CDR3 length equals 13 residues. Per germline, CDR1 SGHVS and CDR2 FQNEAQ. For the CDR3, the DNA is TGTGCCAGCAGTTTAGGGTCCCCCGGGGAGCTGTTTTTT. It yields the protein CASSLGSPGELFF.

The rearrangement links TRBV11-3 to TRBJ2-7; D is perhaps TRBD1 (5 bases). Germline lookup yields CDR1 SGHNT and CDR2 YENEEA. The V gene lost 3 bases and the J gene lost 3 bases, with 24 bases spanning the gap. This CDR3 is 18 amino acids long. The CDR3, as DNA: TGTGCCAGCAGCTTCGCGTGGGGCCGACCCCCCGGCGACTACGAGCAGTACTTC. It translates to CASSFAWGRPPGDYEQYF.

V and J are TRBV11-3 and TRBJ2-5; TRBD2 might be the D (5 bases). The V end lost 3 bases, the J end lost 3 bases, and 11 bases lay between the germline ends. Germline CDR1 and CDR2: SGHNT and YENEEA. CDR3 length equals 14 residues. The CDR3 DNA reads TGTGCCAGCAGCTTCCGGGATACCGAAGAGACCCAGTACTTC. This gives the protein CASSFRDTEETQYF.

V gene TRBV9 combines with J gene TRBJ2-2; D ambiguous. Trimming took off 0 bases at V and 5 bases at J, with 8 bases between the two ends. The CDR3 loop spans 14 amino acids. The germline CDR1 and CDR2 sequences are SGDLS and YYNGEE. DNA for the CDR3: TGTGCCAGCAGCGTAGTTTCAGTAACCGGGGAGCTGTTTTTT. Protein sequence: CASSVVSVTGELFF.

The V and J genes are TRBV28 and TRBJ1-4; 7 bases map to TRBD1. This CDR3 contains 15 residues. V lost 3 bases, J lost 4 bases, and 5 bases stayed unmatched. Germline V gene lookup returns CDR1 MDHEN and CDR2 SYDVKM. As DNA, the CDR3 is TGTGCCAGCAGTTTCCCGACAGGGAATAATGAAAAACTGTTTTTT. Encoded protein: CASSFPTGNNEKLFF.

This clone came up once. The chain carries TRBV12-2 and TRBJ2-7. TRBV12-2 is labeled a pseudogene. The CDR3 sequence is 17 residues long. The CDR3 coding sequence is TGTGCAAGTCGCTTAGGGGGGGGACAGTGCCCTACCTACGAGCAGTACGTC. It specifies CASRLGGGQCPTYEQYV.

The rearrangement links TRBV12-5 to TRBJ1-2; weak D call: TRBD1 (5 bases). The V end lost 6 bases, the J end lost 4 bases, and 15 bases lay between the germline ends. The CDR3 runs 14 residues. Germline V gene lookup returns CDR1 LGHNT and CDR2 FRNRAP. The CDR3 loop reads CASGSGTPGYGYTF. CDR3 coding DNA: TGTGCTAGTGGCTCCGGGACTCCCGGCTATGGCTACACCTTC.

The V call is TRBV7-9, the J call TRBJ2-5; 8 bases align to TRBD2. The CDR3 covers 15 residues. The V and J ends lost 3 bases and 10 bases, in that order; junction bases with no gene match: 13. Looked up from germline, CDR1 is SEHNR and CDR2 is FQNEAQ (reference sequence). In DNA form, the CDR3 reads TGTGCCAGCAGCTTGCCGGGGGCGCCGCGGGAGGACCAGTACTTC. Amino acid sequence: CASSLPGAPREDQYF. Drawing the rest from reference TRBV7-9 and TRBJ2-5, the complete variable domain is DTGVSQNPRHKITKRGQNVTFRCDPISEHNRLYWYRQTLGQGPEFLTYFQNEAQLEKSRLLSDRFSAERPKGSFSTLEIQRTEQGDSAMYLCASSLPGAPREDQYFGPGTRLLVL.

The V gene is TRBV29-1, the J gene TRBJ1-5, with D possibly matching TRBD1 (5 bases). Germline CDR1 and CDR2: SQVTM and ANQGSEA. Trimming shortened V by 6 bases and J by 3 bases, and 9 bases separated the two germline ends. This CDR3 has 12 amino acids. CDR3 amino acids: CSVGADNQPQHF. The DNA for the CDR3 is TGCAGCGTCGGGGCAGACAATCAGCCCCAGCATTTT.

The V gene is TRBV6-4, the J gene TRBJ1-2; the match to TRBD1 covers 8 bases. The CDR3 contains 15 residues. Germline values: CDR1 MRHNA, CDR2 SNTAGT. V shed 6 bases, J shed 5 bases, and the junction held 11 bases outside the gene matches. CDR3 amino acids: CASSPSEQGVYGYTF. CDR3 DNA sequence: TGTGCCAGCAGCCCCTCGGAACAGGGGGTTTATGGCTACACCTTC.

The V call is TRBV2, the J call TRBJ2-5; 8 positions match TRBD2. CDR3 length: 16 amino acids. J was trimmed by 5 bases and V by 2 bases; bases with no gene match: 10. The germline V gene has CDR1 SNHLY and CDR2 FYNNEI. This CDR3 reads CASSERIGGARETQYF. The CDR3 region has the DNA TGTGCCAGCAGTGAAAGGATCGGGGGGGCCCGCGAGACCCAGTACTTC.

A word on this clone: One end of the junction does not line up with germline, which may come from a read error. The J gene is TRBJ1-3, the V gene TRBV7-7; D gene uncertain. From germline, CDR1 is SSHAT and CDR2 FNYEAQ (reference sequence). The CDR3 runs 17 residues. The CDR3 sequence is CASSSLGGPDSGNTIYF. CDR3 sequence (DNA): TGTGCTAGCAGCTCCCTCGGAGGTCCAGATTCTGGAAACACCATATATTTT.